The clone carrying this T cell receptor beta chain was seen a single time. Its antigen is undetermined. The data were taken from a study of cytomegalovirus exposure and HLA in healthy donors. The repertoire was sequenced with immunoSEQ multiplex PCR; TCRdb's copy has only in-frame clones and lacks some. The sample lists fewer than 400,000 clones; 88% were seen once. The V gene end was trimmed by 5 bases and the J gene end by 4 bases; junction bases not matched to a gene: 10. CDR3 length: 15 amino acids. Germline loops: CDR1 SEHNR, CDR2 FQNEAQ (reference sequence). Study results and limitations: There were a few CMV-associated chains whose specificity for CMV antigens was confirmed in vitro. In the approximately 130 validation repertoires, approximately 93% of cluster scores exceeded 0, per a later analysis. Listed as cytomegalovirus-associated were 150 to 200 TCR beta chains.

The chain couples TRBV7-9 to TRBJ2-5; 7 nucleotides match TRBD1. The sequence derives from a man aged 25 to 40 in good health and CMV-seronegative. Sequenced sample: PBMCs. The CDR3 bases are TGTGCCAGCAGCCTACCACGGACAGGTTTAGAGACCCAGTACTTC. Its translation: CASSLPRTGLETQYF.